This is a list of T cell receptor beta chains from one sample in a study of siplizumab effects on memory and regulatory T cells. Measured with immunoSEQ multiplex PCR; TCRdb has only the in-frame clones, and not every one. The table records 90,000 to 95,000 clones, 93% of them present only once. Input material: CD8+ T cells sorted from blood. The receptors stem from a human donor in good health. CDR3s leave out the opening cysteine and the closing phenylalanine or tryptophan.

J gene: TRBJ1-2; V gene: TRBV5-5; CDR3 protein: ASSWGAGNFVGYT
J gene: TRBJ1-2; V gene: TRBV6-5; CDR3 protein: ASSYGDGYT
J gene: TRBJ2-7; V gene: TRBV7-9; CDR3 protein: ASSLSPSSYEQY
J gene: TRBJ2-7; V gene: TRBV21-1; CDR3 protein: ASSTNRGETYEQY
J gene: TRBJ2-5; V gene: TRBV13; CDR3 protein: ASSQGTSGDQETQY
J gene: TRBJ1-1; V gene: TRBV27; CDR3 protein: ASSFQGPNTEAF
J gene: TRBJ2-2; V gene: TRBV6-5; CDR3 protein: ASSISGSGTGELF
J gene: TRBJ2-6; V gene: TRBV4-1; CDR3 protein: ASSLPGANVLT
J gene: TRBJ1-5; V gene: TRBV10-3; CDR3 protein: AISESDAPQH
J gene: TRBJ2-3; V gene: TRBV5-1; CDR3 protein: ASSSPGIHTDTQY
J gene: TRBJ1-5; V gene: TRBV28; CDR3 protein: ASSSGANQPQH
J gene: TRBJ2-7; V gene: TRBV4-3; CDR3 protein: ASSQDMAGLNYEQY
J gene: TRBJ1-3; V gene: TRBV5-8; CDR3 protein: ASSLFGNTIY
J gene: TRBJ2-2; V gene: TRBV27; CDR3 protein: ASSLSPSYTGELF
J gene: TRBJ2-7; V gene: TRBV13; CDR3 protein: ASSAGVGYEQY
J gene: TRBJ1-5; V gene: TRBV6-6; CDR3 protein: ASRRDRGYSNQPQH
J gene: TRBJ1-5; V gene: TRBV19; CDR3 protein: ASNPTGTGGLQH
J gene: TRBJ2-5; V gene: TRBV7-3; CDR3 protein: ASSLGREGRKTQY